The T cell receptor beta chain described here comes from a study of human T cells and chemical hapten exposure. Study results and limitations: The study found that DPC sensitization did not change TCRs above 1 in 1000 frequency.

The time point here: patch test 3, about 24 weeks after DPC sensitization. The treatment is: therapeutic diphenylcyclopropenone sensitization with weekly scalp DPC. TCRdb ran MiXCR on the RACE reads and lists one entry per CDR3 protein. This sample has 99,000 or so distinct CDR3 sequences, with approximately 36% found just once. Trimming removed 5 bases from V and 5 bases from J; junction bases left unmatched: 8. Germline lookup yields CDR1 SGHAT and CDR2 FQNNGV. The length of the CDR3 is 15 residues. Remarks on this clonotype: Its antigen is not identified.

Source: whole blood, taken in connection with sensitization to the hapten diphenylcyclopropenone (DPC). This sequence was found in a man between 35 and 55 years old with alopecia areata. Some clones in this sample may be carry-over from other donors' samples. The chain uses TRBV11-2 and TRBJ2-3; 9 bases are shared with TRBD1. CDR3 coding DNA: TGTGCCAGCAGCCTGTACAGGGGGCGGGTAGATACGCAGTATTTT. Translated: CASSLYRGRVDTQYF. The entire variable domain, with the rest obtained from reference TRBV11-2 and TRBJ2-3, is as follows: EAGVAQSPRYKIIEKRQSVAFWCNPISGHATLYWYQQILGQGPKLLIQFQNNGVVDDSQLPKDRFSAERLKGVDSTLKIQPAKLEDSAVYLCASSLYRGRVDTQYFGPGTRLTVL.